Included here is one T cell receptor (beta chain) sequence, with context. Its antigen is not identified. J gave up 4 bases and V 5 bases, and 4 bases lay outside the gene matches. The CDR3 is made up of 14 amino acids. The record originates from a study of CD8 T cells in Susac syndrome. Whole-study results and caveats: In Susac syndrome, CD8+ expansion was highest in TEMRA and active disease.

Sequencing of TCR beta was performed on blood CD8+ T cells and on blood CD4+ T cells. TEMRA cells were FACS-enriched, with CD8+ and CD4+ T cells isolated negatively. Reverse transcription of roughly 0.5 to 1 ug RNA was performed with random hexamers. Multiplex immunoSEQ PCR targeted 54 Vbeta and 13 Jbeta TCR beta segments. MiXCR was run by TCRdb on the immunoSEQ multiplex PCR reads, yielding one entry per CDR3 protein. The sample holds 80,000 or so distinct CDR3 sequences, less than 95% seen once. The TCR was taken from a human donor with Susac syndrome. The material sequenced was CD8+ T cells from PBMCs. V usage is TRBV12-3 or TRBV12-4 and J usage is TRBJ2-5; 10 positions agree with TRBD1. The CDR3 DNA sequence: TGTGCCAGCAGTCGGACAGGGGGTACAGAGACCCAGTACTTC. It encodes CASSRTGGTETQYF.